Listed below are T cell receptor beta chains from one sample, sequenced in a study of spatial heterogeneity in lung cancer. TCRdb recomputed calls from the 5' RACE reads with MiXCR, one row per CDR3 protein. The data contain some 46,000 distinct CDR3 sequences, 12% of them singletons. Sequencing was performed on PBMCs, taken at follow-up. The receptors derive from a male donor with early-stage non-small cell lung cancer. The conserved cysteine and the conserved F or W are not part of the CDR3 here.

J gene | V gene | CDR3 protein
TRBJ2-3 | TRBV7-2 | ASSGTGGDTQY
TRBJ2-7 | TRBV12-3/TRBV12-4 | ASSPGETSYEQY
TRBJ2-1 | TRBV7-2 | ASSPPGLAGDEQF
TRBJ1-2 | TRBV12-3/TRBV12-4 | ASSQFGRGVSYGYT
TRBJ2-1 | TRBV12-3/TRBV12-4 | ASSPQGLAGVAEQF
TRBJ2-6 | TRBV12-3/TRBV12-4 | ASRPGGSSGANVLT
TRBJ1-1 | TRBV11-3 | ASSLTGIGTEAF
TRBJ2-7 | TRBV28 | ASRSGGGYEQY
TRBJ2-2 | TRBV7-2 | ASSPGRRTNTGELF
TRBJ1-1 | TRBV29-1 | SFIQGGNTEAF
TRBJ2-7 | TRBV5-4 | ASSLATGNYEQY
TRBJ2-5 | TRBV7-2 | ASSLGGTASETQY
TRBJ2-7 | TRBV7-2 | ASSLSSGSLYEQY
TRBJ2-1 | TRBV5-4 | ASSKTSGSHDEQF
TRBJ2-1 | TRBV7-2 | ASSSGLAVRKQF
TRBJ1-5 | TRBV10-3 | AISEGGNQPQH
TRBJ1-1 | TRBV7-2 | ASTEGAANTEAF
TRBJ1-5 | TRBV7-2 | ASSLGRTEPQH
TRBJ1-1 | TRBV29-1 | SVGRGRDNTEAF
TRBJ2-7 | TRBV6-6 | ASSYLDRSYEQY
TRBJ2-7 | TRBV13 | ASSLRSYEQY
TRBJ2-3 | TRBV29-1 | SVRNRYTDTQY
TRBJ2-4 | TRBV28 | ASTDGGSGAKNIQY
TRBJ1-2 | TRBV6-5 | ASSPGVYGYT
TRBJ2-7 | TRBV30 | AWRARQVATKQY
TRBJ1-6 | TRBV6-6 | ASSYLSSYNSPLH
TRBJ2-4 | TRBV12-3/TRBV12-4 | ASSHPPRGPSKNIQY
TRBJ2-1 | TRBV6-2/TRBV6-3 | ASRGSGTSGVNGQF
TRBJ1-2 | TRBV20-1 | SARDNRIYGYT
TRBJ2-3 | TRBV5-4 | ASSLGQGSTDTQY
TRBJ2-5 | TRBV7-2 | ASSFSGGTQETQY
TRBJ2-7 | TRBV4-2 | ASSPGDTLLTEQY
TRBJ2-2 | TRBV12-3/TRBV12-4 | ASTLPPGGTGELF
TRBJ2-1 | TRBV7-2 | ASSLPTSLEQF
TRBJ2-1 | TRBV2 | ASNPPGAGNEQF
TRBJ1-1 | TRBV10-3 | AISDLDTEAF
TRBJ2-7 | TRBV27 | ASSLNGLAGGEQY
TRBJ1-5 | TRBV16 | ASSQESEDQPQH
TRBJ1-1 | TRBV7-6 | ASSRRPLGVGTEAF
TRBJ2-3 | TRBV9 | ASSVGGSFADTQY
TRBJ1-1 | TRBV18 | ASSADRVWDTEAF
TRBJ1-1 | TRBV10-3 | AISRTQNTEAF
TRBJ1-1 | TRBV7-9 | ASSERQFTEAF
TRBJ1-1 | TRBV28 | ASSFTRGREAF
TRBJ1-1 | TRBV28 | ASRVSGLRTEAF
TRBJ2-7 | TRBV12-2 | ASTTYEQY
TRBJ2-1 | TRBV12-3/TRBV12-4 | ASSLLAGLNEQF
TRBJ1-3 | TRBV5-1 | ASSSRGSGNTIY
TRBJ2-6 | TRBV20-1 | SAYGQGAVWANVLT